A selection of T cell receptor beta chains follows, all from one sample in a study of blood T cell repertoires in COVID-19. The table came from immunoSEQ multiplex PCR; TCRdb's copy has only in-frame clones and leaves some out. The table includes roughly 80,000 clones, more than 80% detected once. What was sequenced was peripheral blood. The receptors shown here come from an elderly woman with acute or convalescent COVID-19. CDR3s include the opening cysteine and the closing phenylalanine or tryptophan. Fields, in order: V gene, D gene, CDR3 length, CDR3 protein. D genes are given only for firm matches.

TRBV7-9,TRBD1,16,CASSSPGTVVRNEQFF
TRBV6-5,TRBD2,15,CASSSLAGDPYEQYF
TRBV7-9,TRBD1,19,CASSPNLQGANIIYNEQFF
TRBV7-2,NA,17,CASSLATGLGSYNEQFF
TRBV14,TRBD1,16,CASSPPGTGGKNIQYF
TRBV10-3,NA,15,CAISESGGNGNTIYF
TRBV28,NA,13,CASRLQGNETQYF
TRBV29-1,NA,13,CSVDDRIQETQYF
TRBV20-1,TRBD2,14,CSASGGGRSDEQYF
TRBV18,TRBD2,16,CASSPPSSGREREQYF
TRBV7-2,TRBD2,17,CASSIGGLAGGTDTQYF
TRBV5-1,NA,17,CASSLAEKQGWGETQYF